The 3 T cell receptor beta chains below come from one sample, sequenced in a study of T cell repertoires in cytomegalovirus infection. The antigens for these receptors are not known. TCRdb analysed the reads with MiXCR anew, one entry per CDR3 protein. The sample lists around 750,000 distinct CDR3 sequences, 32% occurring once. The sample consisted of cultured CD8+ T cells from PBMCs, taken from culture after CMV antigen stimulation. The receptors derive from a human donor in good health (CMV status not recorded). Some clones in this sample may be carry-over from other donors' samples.

The chain has TRBV7-9 and TRBJ2-5; TRBD1 matches 8 bases. Losses at the gene ends were 5 bases for V and 2 bases for J; bases not matched to a gene: 10. The V gene's germline CDR1 is SEHNR and CDR2 FQNEAQ (reference sequence). This CDR3 has 16 residues. CDR3: CASSPGQGRRQETQYF. The CDR3 DNA reads as TGTGCCAGCAGCCCCGGACAGGGCCGTCGTCAAGAGACCCAGTACTTC.

The chain is built from TRBV5-1 and TRBJ2-1, with 10 bases aligning to TRBD1. Germline V gene lookup returns CDR1 SGHRS and CDR2 YFSETQ. Trimming at V came to 3 bases and at J to 10 bases, leaving 7 bases not matched to a gene. There are 14 residues in the CDR3. Written as DNA, the CDR3 is TGCGCCAGCAGCTGGGGACAGGGGCTCGAGGAGCAGTTCTTC. This gives the protein CASSWGQGLEEQFF.

This clonotype was seen repeatedly, ten times or more. V is TRBV28 and J is TRBJ1-5; D is possibly TRBD1 (5 bases). The CDR3 totals 18 residues. CDR1 MDHEN and CDR2 SYDVKM come from the germline V gene. The V end was cut by 2 bases, the J end by 0 bases, with 17 bases between. The CDR3 loop reads CASSLRYWGGYSNQPQHF. The CDR3 nucleotides are TGTGCCAGCAGTTTACGATATTGGGGGGGGTATAGCAATCAGCCCCAGCATTTT.